The rows below give T cell receptor beta chains drawn from one sample of a study of identical twins. TCRdb reprocessed the 5' RACE reads with MiXCR, giving one entry per CDR3 protein. The sample contains 550,000 to 700,000 distinct CDR3 sequences, 21% of which appear only once. Another study also made use of these data, one on T cells expressing NK-cell markers.

Specimen: PBMCs. These receptors were obtained from a woman aged 18-29 years in good health. CDR3s include the opening cysteine and the closing phenylalanine or tryptophan. The order of the fields is D gene, clone size, J gene, CDR3 length, V gene, CDR3 protein, CDR3 DNA. D genes are given only for firm matches. The size field is filled for only some rows; it gives once, few, many or a size class.

-	-	TRBJ2-6	15	TRBV19	CASSVDSSGANVLTF	TGTGCCAGTAGTGTAGACAGCTCTGGGGCCAACGTCCTGACTTTC
-	-	TRBJ2-7	13	TRBV11-2	CASSMGLPYEQYF	TGTGCCAGCAGCATGGGACTGCCATACGAGCAGTACTTC
-	few	TRBJ2-3	13	TRBV15	CATSGGRTDTQYF	TGTGCCACCAGCGGGGGACGTACAGATACGCAGTATTTT
-	-	TRBJ2-3	13	TRBV29-1	CSVETGSKDTQYF	TGCAGCGTTGAGACGGGGTCGAAAGATACGCAGTATTTT
TRBD2	-	TRBJ2-3	14	TRBV7-3	CASSPGGGWDTQYF	TGTGCCAGCAGCCCCGGGGGGGGATGGGATACGCAGTATTTT
TRBD2	-	TRBJ2-3	16	TRBV7-6	CASSLAPSGGGITQYF	TGTGCCAGCAGCTTAGCCCCTAGCGGGGGGGGTATTACGCAGTATTTT
TRBD2	few	TRBJ2-1	12	TRBV20-1	CSAGLEVREQFF	TGCAGTGCAGGACTAGAGGTGCGGGAGCAGTTCTTC
TRBD1	-	TRBJ2-7	14	TRBV7-9	CASNPGQASYEQYF	TGTGCCAGCAACCCGGGACAGGCTTCCTACGAGCAGTACTTC
-	few	TRBJ2-3	16	TRBV4-3	CASSQEAAPSTDTQYF	TGCGCCAGCAGCCAAGAGGCGGCCCCTAGCACAGATACGCAGTATTTT
-	few	TRBJ2-7	14	TRBV9	CASSPRMRTYEQYF	TGTGCCAGCAGCCCCAGGATGAGAACCTACGAGCAGTACTTC
-	-	TRBJ1-6	13	TRBV3-1	CATQWGADSPLHF	TGTGCCACGCAGTGGGGCGCGGATTCACCCCTCCACTTT
-	many	TRBJ1-5	17	TRBV15	CATSRGVQDGWNQPQHF	TGTGCCACCAGCAGAGGTGTCCAGGACGGGTGGAATCAGCCCCAGCATTTT
-	-	TRBJ2-7	14	TRBV7-2	CASSLTLDTFGQYF	TGTGCCAGCAGCTTAACTTTGGACACCTTTGGGCAGTACTTC
-	few	TRBJ1-2	15	TRBV10-3	CAVLNPGRANYGYTF	TGTGCCGTCCTCAACCCAGGCCGCGCTAACTATGGCTACACCTTC
TRBD2	many	TRBJ2-1	15	TRBV24-1	CATSDSSGRDNEQFF	TGTGCCACCAGTGATTCAAGCGGGAGGGACAATGAGCAGTTCTTC
TRBD2	few	TRBJ2-3	16	TRBV7-9	CASSQRESLSTDTQYF	TGTGCCAGCAGCCAGCGGGAGTCTCTTAGCACAGATACGCAGTATTTT
TRBD1	many	TRBJ2-1	15	TRBV15	CATSRSRTGGHEQFF	TGTGCCACCAGCAGATCAAGGACAGGGGGGCATGAGCAGTTCTTC
-	-	TRBJ2-7	16	TRBV6-5	CASSYDRGPHAYEQYF	TGTGCCAGCAGTTACGATCGGGGCCCCCACGCCTACGAGCAGTACTTC
-	many	TRBJ2-7	13	TRBV5-1	CASSEPSDYEQYF	TGCGCCAGCAGCGAGCCCTCGGATTACGAGCAGTACTTC
-	few	TRBJ2-5	11	TRBV24-1	CAIPTPETQYF	TGTGCCATTCCCACTCCGGAGACCCAGTACTTC
TRBD2	few	TRBJ2-7	14	TRBV20-1	CSAIGLAGAYEQYF	TGCAGTGCTATAGGACTAGCGGGAGCCTACGAGCAGTACTTC
TRBD2	few	TRBJ2-7	15	TRBV12-3/TRBV12-4	CASSPRLAGGGEQYF	TGTGCCAGCAGCCCCCGACTAGCGGGAGGGGGGGAGCAGTACTTC
-	many	TRBJ1-3	12	TRBV6-6	CASSSGGNTIYF	TGTGCCAGCAGTTCAGGCGGAAACACCATATATTTT
-	few	TRBJ2-1	14	TRBV20-1	CSASTFSSYNEQFF	TGCAGTGCTAGTACCTTTAGCTCCTACAATGAGCAGTTCTTC
-	few	TRBJ2-1	16	TRBV7-9	CASSFRAGWSRNEQFF	TGTGCCAGCAGCTTTAGGGCAGGGTGGAGCCGGAATGAGCAGTTCTTC
-	once	TRBJ2-3	13	TRBV20-1	CSASPVNTDTQYF	TGCAGTGCTAGCCCGGTGAACACAGATACGCAGTATTTT
-	few	TRBJ2-1	13	TRBV5-1	CASSLARFDEQFF	TGCGCCAGCAGCTTGGCTAGGTTCGATGAGCAGTTCTTC
-	few	TRBJ2-5	14	TRBV29-1	CSVLFLGAGETQYF	TGCAGCGTCCTTTTCCTGGGAGCGGGAGAGACCCAGTACTTC
-	few	TRBJ2-5	13	TRBV5-1	CASKGQNVETQYF	TGCGCCAGCAAAGGACAGAACGTGGAGACCCAGTACTTC
-	-	TRBJ2-7	16	TRBV7-6	CASSLEPGGFAYEQYF	TGTGCCAGCAGCTTAGAACCTGGGGGCTTTGCCTACGAGCAGTACTTC
TRBD1	-	TRBJ1-1	13	TRBV7-9	CASSTGQGSEAFF	TGTGCCAGCAGCACGGGACAGGGTTCTGAAGCTTTCTTT
-	few	TRBJ2-6	14	TRBV29-1	CSVEEMQGANVLTF	TGCAGCGTTGAAGAGATGCAAGGGGCCAACGTCCTGACTTTC
-	-	TRBJ1-3	14	TRBV4-2	CASSQVNSGNTIYF	TGTGCCAGCAGCCAAGTTAACTCTGGAAACACCATATATTTT
TRBD2	-	TRBJ2-7	15	TRBV9	CANSAGLAESYEQYF	TGTGCCAACAGCGCGGGACTAGCGGAGTCCTACGAGCAGTACTTC
-	-	TRBJ2-1	14	TRBV15	CATSRDKRGNEQFF	TGTGCCACCAGCAGAGATAAAAGAGGGAATGAGCAGTTCTTC
TRBD2	few	TRBJ2-7	14	TRBV6-1	CASNGVGGSNEQYF	TGTGCCAGCAATGGCGTGGGAGGGTCAAACGAGCAGTACTTC
TRBD2	-	TRBJ2-1	16	TRBV12-3/TRBV12-4	CASTSDRASGGNEQFF	TGTGCCAGCACCTCGGATCGGGCTAGCGGGGGCAATGAGCAGTTCTTC
-	-	TRBJ2-7	16	TRBV21-1	CAIDEDRGTGPYEQYF	TGTGCCATCGACGAGGACAGGGGAACGGGGCCCTACGAGCAGTACTTC
-	many	TRBJ2-1	15	TRBV12-3/TRBV12-4	CASTLAGTLSNEQFF	TGTGCCAGCACCCTTGCGGGGACCCTTTCCAATGAGCAGTTCTTC
-	many	TRBJ1-2	15	TRBV9	CASSVEAAANYGYTF	TGTGCCAGCAGCGTAGAAGCGGCAGCTAACTATGGCTACACCTTC
-	many	TRBJ2-7	12	TRBV29-1	CSVSRVPYEQYF	TGCAGTGTGAGCAGGGTGCCCTACGAGCAGTACTTC
-	many	TRBJ2-5	14	TRBV11-3	CANPGSTYQETQYF	TGTGCCAACCCGGGGTCAACGTACCAAGAGACCCAGTACTTC
-	-	TRBJ2-7	13	TRBV7-2	CASSLDANGEQYF	TGTGCCAGCAGCTTAGATGCGAACGGCGAGCAGTACTTC
TRBD2	many	TRBJ2-3	12	TRBV29-1	CSVVGGADTQYF	TGCAGCGTTGTGGGGGGGGCAGATACGCAGTATTTT
-	-	TRBJ2-2	15	TRBV2	CASRTKTGNTGELFF	TGTGCCAGCAGGACGAAGACGGGGAACACCGGGGAGCTGTTTTTT
-	-	TRBJ2-1	12	TRBV7-9	CASSSTDNEQFF	TGTGCCAGCAGCTCAACGGACAATGAGCAGTTCTTC
-	few	TRBJ2-5	14	TRBV10-3	CAIRKPGERETQYF	TGTGCCATCAGGAAACCAGGGGAGAGAGAGACCCAGTACTTC
-	-	TRBJ2-1	11	TRBV12-5	CASGLADEQFF	TGTGCTAGTGGGTTAGCTGATGAGCAGTTCTTC
TRBD1	few	TRBJ2-5	16	TRBV20-1	CSANDPGTGMGETQYF	TGCAGTGCTAACGATCCCGGGACAGGGATGGGGGAGACCCAGTACTTC
TRBD2	-	TRBJ2-7	15	TRBV13	CASSSQRERGREQYF	TGTGCCAGCAGCTCACAGCGCGAGCGGGGGAGGGAGCAGTACTTC
TRBD2	few	TRBJ2-7	15	TRBV27	CASSTKPAGGYEQYF	TGTGCCAGCAGTACCAAACCAGCGGGGGGCTACGAGCAGTACTTC
-	few	TRBJ2-5	8	TRBV11-2	CASSPQYF	TGTGCCAGCAGTCCCCAGTACTTC
-	-	TRBJ2-1	14	TRBV3-1	CASEVRGSYNEQFF	TGTGCCAGCGAAGTAAGGGGCTCCTACAATGAGCAGTTCTTC
-	-	TRBJ2-3	15	TRBV20-1	CSARDATGSTDTQYF	TGCAGTGCTAGAGATGCGACGGGTAGCACAGATACGCAGTATTTT
-	-	TRBJ2-1	12	TRBV29-1	CSVDGGSAEQFF	TGCAGCGTTGATGGAGGGTCGGCTGAGCAGTTCTTC
TRBD2	-	TRBJ2-1	14	TRBV5-1	CASGTSGSYNEQFF	TGCGCCAGCGGGACTAGCGGGAGCTACAATGAGCAGTTCTTC
-	-	TRBJ1-1	15	TRBV6-5	CASSYSRQVNTEAFF	TGTGCCAGCAGTTACTCAAGACAGGTGAACACTGAAGCTTTCTTT